Shown below are 20 T cell receptor beta chains from a single sample sequenced in a study of CD8 T cells in ankylosing spondylitis. Each CDR3 protein gets one entry after TCRdb re-called the 5' RACE reads with MiXCR. The sample holds roughly 350,000 distinct CDR3 sequences, less than 10% seen once. No antigen has been identified for these receptors. Notes on the study in general: Seemingly distinctive of ankylosing spondylitis blood was a TCR beta motif formed by eight highly homologous variants.

The sample comprised blood, either unsorted or a sorted T cell fraction (not recorded which). These receptors all stem from a male donor with ankylosing spondylitis.

This clonotype has just a few counts. The chain links TRBV29-1 to TRBJ2-7; 8 bases line up with TRBD1. Trimming cost V 7 bases and J 1 base; bases outside gene matches: 9. There are 14 residues in the CDR3. From germline, CDR1 is SQVTM and CDR2 ANQGSEA. In nucleotides, the CDR3 is TGCAGCGCGCTTGACAGGGGCGTATCCTACGAGCAGTACTTC. Encoded protein: CSALDRGVSYEQYF.

Ten or more counts support this clonotype. The rearrangement joins TRBV12-3 or TRBV12-4 to TRBJ1-6; D is ambiguous. There are 12 residues in the CDR3. V was shortened by 2 bases and J by 10 bases, with 6 bases between the two germline ends. The CDR3 coding sequence is TGTGCCAGCAGTTTAAATTCCTCACCCCTCCACTTT. Protein product: CASSLNSSPLHF.

This clonotype was counted between two and nine times. This chain connects TRBV18 to TRBJ2-3; tentative D call: TRBD2 (6 bases). Germline values: CDR1 KGHSH, CDR2 LQKENI. Trimming removed 3 bases at V and 6 bases at J, with 22 bases between. The CDR3 consists of 17 residues. The CDR3 region is CASSPLPGVTDQDTQYF. Written as DNA, the CDR3 is TGTGCCAGCTCACCTCTTCCGGGAGTCACGGACCAGGATACGCAGTATTTT.

This clonotype was picked up many times. The genes are TRBV7-8 and TRBJ2-1; TRBD2 might be the D (5 bases). The CDR3 totals 16 residues. V lost 5 bases to trimming and J lost 4 bases, with 18 bases between them. Germline-derived CDR1 and CDR2 are SGHVS and FQNEAQ. The CDR3 sequence: CASSRTRLVGYNEQFF. The DNA of the CDR3 is TGTGCCAGCAGCCGGACTCGGCTAGTCGGTTACAATGAGCAGTTCTTC. Full variable domain (missing parts from reference TRBV7-8 and TRBJ2-1): GAGVSQSPRYKVAKRGQDVALRCDPISGHVSLFWYQQALGQGPEFLTYFQNEAQLDKSGLPSDRFFAERPEGSVSTLKIQRTQQEDSAVYLCASSRTRLVGYNEQFFGPGTRLTVL.

This clonotype was observed many times. The chain employs TRBV5-1 and TRBJ2-3, with 7 bases matching TRBD1. The CDR3 consists of 14 residues. Per the germline V gene, CDR1 is SGHRS and CDR2 is YFSETQ. Trimming took 5 bases from V and 0 from J; bases not matched to a gene: 3. The CDR3 is CASRQTGSTDTQYF. The CDR3, as DNA: TGCGCCAGCAGGCAGACAGGGAGCACAGATACGCAGTATTTT. Full variable domain (missing parts from reference TRBV5-1 and TRBJ2-3): KAGVTQTPRYLIKTRGQQVTLSCSPISGHRSVSWYQQTPGQGLQFLFEYFSETQRNKGNFPGRFSGRQFSNSRSEMNVSTLELGDSALYLCASRQTGSTDTQYFGPGTRLTVL.

This clonotype occurred many times. The chain is built from TRBV11-2 and TRBJ2-4, with D possibly being TRBD2 (6 bases). Trimming took 5 bases from V and 4 from J, leaving 9 bases between them. The CDR3 is 13 amino acids. The V gene's germline CDR1 is SGHAT and CDR2 FQNNGV. The CDR3 region has the DNA TGTGCCAGCAGCACGGGACTTAAAAACATTCAGTACTTC. Its translation: CASSTGLKNIQYF.

This clonotype has more than one count but fewer than ten. The chain couples TRBV6-5 to TRBJ2-3; 7 bases are shared with TRBD2. Germline values: CDR1 MNHEY, CDR2 SVGAGI. The CDR3 has 16 residues. The trim removed 1 base at V and 4 bases at J, leaving 8 bases unmatched. The CDR3 DNA is TGTGCCAGCAGTTACTGGGGGGGACTAAGTTCAGATACGCAGTATTTT. This translates into CASSYWGGLSSDTQYF.

The chain links TRBV6-1 to TRBJ1-5, with 8 positions matching TRBD1. Per germline, CDR1 MNHNS and CDR2 SASEGT. V trimming: 6 bases; J trimming: 6 bases; junction bases outside the gene matches: 7. The CDR3 runs to 14 residues. The chain's CDR3 is CASRVRGQVQPQHF. As DNA, the CDR3 is TGTGCCAGCAGGGTCAGGGGGCAGGTTCAGCCCCAGCATTTT.

In this sample, this clonotype turned up a few times. The chain employs TRBV10-3 and TRBJ1-1; D ambiguous. V dropped 7 bases and J dropped 3 bases, with 24 bases sitting between them. CDR1 is ENHRY and CDR2 is SYGVKD in the germline V gene. The CDR3 is made up of 17 amino acids. The CDR3 protein is CAIMEVIGTGSHTEAFF. CDR3 nucleotide sequence: TGTGCCATCATGGAGGTAATAGGCACCGGGTCGCACACTGAAGCTTTCTTT.

This clonotype was seen only a few times. The chain carries TRBV4-1 and TRBJ1-2, with 10 bases that match TRBD1. The CDR3 covers 15 residues. The germline gives CDR1 MGHRA, CDR2 YSYEKL. Trimming took 2 bases from V and 8 from J; bases not matched to a gene: 8. The CDR3 sequence: CASSQLGQGGWGYTF. CDR3 nucleotide sequence: TGCGCCAGCAGCCAACTTGGACAGGGGGGGTGGGGCTACACCTTC.

This clonotype was seen only a few times. CDR3 in amino acids: CASSFREFGEAFF. As DNA, the CDR3 is TGTGCCAGCAGTTTCAGGGAGTTCGGTGAAGCTTTCTTT. The chain is built from TRBV12-3 or TRBV12-4 and TRBJ1-1, with a tentative D call TRBD1 (5 bases). The V end was cut by 3 bases, the J end by 7 bases, with 12 bases between. This CDR3 has 13 residues.

The chain joins TRBV20-1 to TRBJ2-7; 10 bases are shared with TRBD2. Germline-derived CDR1 and CDR2 are DFQATT and SNEGSKA (reference sequence). J was trimmed by 4 bases and V by 0 bases; bases with no gene match: 3. The CDR3 runs 14 residues. CDR3 nucleotides: TGCAGTGCTAGAGATGCTAGCGGGGGATACGAGCAGTACTTC. Translation gives CSARDASGGYEQYF.

The V gene is TRBV5-1, the J gene TRBJ2-2; D might be TRBD1 (5 bases). Germline-derived CDR1 and CDR2 are SGHRS and YFSETQ. This CDR3 comprises 16 residues. V dropped 1 base and J dropped 6 bases, with 16 bases sitting between them. CDR3 protein: CASSLMSGLVAGELFF. CDR3 nucleotides: TGCGCCAGCAGCTTGATGTCAGGGCTGGTGGCCGGGGAGCTGTTTTTT.

With regard to this clonotype: Just one base apart from a much larger clone, this may be a read error. The chain uses TRBV20-1 and TRBJ2-1; 9 nucleotides line up with TRBD2. The CDR3 has 14 residues. The germline V gene encodes CDR1 DFQATT and CDR2 SNEGSKA (reference sequence). With 7 bases clipped from V and 4 bases from J, the junction kept 8 bases outside the gene matches. The CDR3 DNA reads as TGCAGTGGCACCCGACTAGCGGCTTACAATGAGCAGTTCTTC. This sequence encodes CSGTRLAAYNEQFF.

In its sample, this clonotype was seen a few times. This rearrangement joins TRBV7-6 to TRBJ2-7; the match to TRBD2 covers 12 bases. V lost 3 bases, J lost 5 bases, and 8 bases stayed unmatched. CDR1 SGHVS and CDR2 FNYEAQ come from the germline V gene. The CDR3 has 16 amino acids. The CDR3 DNA reads TGTGCCAGCAGCTTCTCTAGCGGGAGGGGGGGGAACGAGCAGTACTTC. It is translated as CASSFSSGRGGNEQYF. The variable domain in full, completed from reference TRBV7-6 and TRBJ2-7, reads GAGVSQSPRYKVTKRGQDVALRCDPISGHVSLYWYRQALGQGPEFLTYFNYEAQQDKSGLPNDRFSAERPEGSISTLTIQRTEQRDSAMYRCASSFSSGRGGNEQYFGPGTRLTVT.

The sample holds a few counts of this clonotype. The CDR3 DNA reads TGTGCCAGCAGTTTCGGGGGGGGACACGGGTACTTC. This sequence encodes CASSFGGGHGYF. This chain links TRBV12-3 or TRBV12-4 with TRBJ2-4, with 8 bases matching TRBD2. The CDR3 has 12 residues. V lost 3 bases to trimming and J lost 15 bases; unmatched junction nucleotides: 7.

This clonotype has just a few counts. This chain links TRBV20-1 with TRBJ1-6, with D perhaps TRBD1 (6 bases). The germline gives CDR1 DFQATT, CDR2 SNEGSKA (reference sequence). Trimming left V 1 base short and J 17 bases short, with 9 bases between. The CDR3 is made up of 10 amino acids. The CDR3 DNA sequence: TGCAGTGCTAGAGGGCAGGGGTTCCACTTT. Its translation: CSARGQGFHF.

This clonotype showed up just a few times. The chain is built from TRBV3-1 and TRBJ2-5; D unclear. CDR1 is LGHDT, CDR2 YNNKEL, per germline (reference sequence). V was trimmed by 0 bases and J by 2 bases, leaving 4 bases between them. The CDR3 contains 13 residues. CDR3 sequence (DNA): TGTGCCAGCAGCCAAGAGATGCAAGAGACCCAGTACTTC. It specifies CASSQEMQETQYF.

This clonotype was recorded a few times. In DNA, the CDR3 is TGTGCCAGCGGTACAAACTCCTACAATGAGCAGTTCTTC. The encoded protein is CASGTNSYNEQFF. The rearrangement links TRBV7-9 to TRBJ2-1; D call uncertain. The CDR3 length is 13 residues. Looked up from germline, CDR1 is SEHNR and CDR2 is FQNEAQ (reference sequence). V shed 8 bases and J shed 0 bases, with 8 bases lying between them.

The chain is built from TRBV6-5 and TRBJ1-1; D is perhaps TRBD1 (5 bases). The CDR3 sequence is 14 residues long. Germline CDR1 is MNHEY and CDR2 is SVGAGI. V lost 2 bases and J lost 1, with 8 bases in between. The CDR3 loop reads CASSYSQGNTEAFF. As DNA, the CDR3 is TGTGCCAGCAGTTACAGCCAGGGGAACACTGAAGCTTTCTTT.